This T cell receptor (beta chain) was documented in a study of beta chain features in type 1 diabetes. About the study: Cells sorted and examined across all samples totaled 90 million to 120 million.

In this sample, this clone turned up a few times. Its matching antigen is unknown. The CDR3 runs to 10 residues. Per the germline V gene, CDR1 is SGHVS and CDR2 is FNYEAQ. The V end was cut by 7 bases, the J end by 2 bases, with 2 bases between. cDNA synthesis used the whole RNA isolate, giving expressed TCRB sequences. TCRdb's copy holds only in-frame clones and misses some; the assay was immunoSEQ multiplex PCR. There are fewer than 400,000 clones in the sample; around 8.5% occur only once, and roughly 1% lies in the top ten. General study results and limits: The naive, central memory and Treg TCRB repertoires of patients appeared to be more similar to one another than those of healthy donors. A moderate, significant TCRB CDR3 shortening appeared in type 1 diabetes across four CD4+ subsets.

Sequencing input: central memory CD4+ T cells from blood. The sequence was obtained from a man younger than 45 with type 1 diabetes. The V and J genes are TRBV7-6 and TRBJ1-1, with D hard to call. Here the CDR3 reads CASTNTEAFF. For the CDR3, the DNA is TGTGCCAGCACAAACACTGAAGCTTTCTTT.